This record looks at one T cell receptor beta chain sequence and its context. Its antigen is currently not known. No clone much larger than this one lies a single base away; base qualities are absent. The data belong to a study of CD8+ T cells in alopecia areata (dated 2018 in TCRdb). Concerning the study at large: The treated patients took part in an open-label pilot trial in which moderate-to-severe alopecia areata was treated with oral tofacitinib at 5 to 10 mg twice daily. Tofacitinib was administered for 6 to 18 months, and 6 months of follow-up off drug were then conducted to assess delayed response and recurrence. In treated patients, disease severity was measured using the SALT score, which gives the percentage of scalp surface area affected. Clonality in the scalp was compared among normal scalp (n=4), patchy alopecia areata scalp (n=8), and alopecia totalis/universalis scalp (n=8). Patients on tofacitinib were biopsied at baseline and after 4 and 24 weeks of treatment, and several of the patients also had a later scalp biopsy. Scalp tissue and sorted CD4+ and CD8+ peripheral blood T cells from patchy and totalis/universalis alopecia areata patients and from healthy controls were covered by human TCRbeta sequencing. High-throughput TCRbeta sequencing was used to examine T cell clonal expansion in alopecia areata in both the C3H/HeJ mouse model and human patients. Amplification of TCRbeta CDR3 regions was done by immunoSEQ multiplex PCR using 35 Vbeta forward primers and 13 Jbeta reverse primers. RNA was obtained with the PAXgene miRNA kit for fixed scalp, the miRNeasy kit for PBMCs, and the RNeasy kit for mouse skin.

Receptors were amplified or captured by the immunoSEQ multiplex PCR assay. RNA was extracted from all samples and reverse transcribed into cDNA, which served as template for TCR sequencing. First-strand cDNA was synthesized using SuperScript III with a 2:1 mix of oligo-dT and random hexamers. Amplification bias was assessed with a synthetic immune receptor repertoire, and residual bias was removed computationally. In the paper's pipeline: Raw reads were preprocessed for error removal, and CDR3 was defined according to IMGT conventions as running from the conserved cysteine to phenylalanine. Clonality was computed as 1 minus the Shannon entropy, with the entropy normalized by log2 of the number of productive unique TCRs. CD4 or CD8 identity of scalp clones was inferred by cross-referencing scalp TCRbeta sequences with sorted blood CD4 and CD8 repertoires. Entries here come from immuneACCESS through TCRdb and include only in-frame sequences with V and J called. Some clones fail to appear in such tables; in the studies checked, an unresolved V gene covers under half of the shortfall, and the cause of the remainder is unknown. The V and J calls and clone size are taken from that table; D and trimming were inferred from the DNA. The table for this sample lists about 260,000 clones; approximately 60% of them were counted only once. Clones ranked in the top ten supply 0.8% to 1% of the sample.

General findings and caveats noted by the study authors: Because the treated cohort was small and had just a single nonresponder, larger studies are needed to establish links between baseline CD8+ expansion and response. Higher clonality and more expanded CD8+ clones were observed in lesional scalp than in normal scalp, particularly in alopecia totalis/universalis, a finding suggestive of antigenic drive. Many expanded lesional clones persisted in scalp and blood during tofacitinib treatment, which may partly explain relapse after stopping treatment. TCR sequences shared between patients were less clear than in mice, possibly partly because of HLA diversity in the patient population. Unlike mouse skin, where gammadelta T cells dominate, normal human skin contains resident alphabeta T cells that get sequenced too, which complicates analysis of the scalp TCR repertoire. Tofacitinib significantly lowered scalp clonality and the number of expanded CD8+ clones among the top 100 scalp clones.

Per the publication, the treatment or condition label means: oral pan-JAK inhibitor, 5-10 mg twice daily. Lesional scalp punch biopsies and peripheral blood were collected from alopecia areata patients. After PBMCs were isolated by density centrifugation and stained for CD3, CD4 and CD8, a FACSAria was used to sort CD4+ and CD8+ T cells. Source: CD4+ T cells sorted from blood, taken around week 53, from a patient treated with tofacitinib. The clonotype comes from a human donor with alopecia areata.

The nucleotides read TGTGCCAGCAGCTTGGGCTGGGCAGGGGCCCTTCAAGAGACCCAGTACTTC. Its coded protein is CASSLGWAGALQETQYF. Rearrangement joined TRBV5-4 to TRBJ2-5, with a weak D call of TRBD1 (6 bases match). Its CDR3 holds 17 amino acids, cysteine through phenylalanine. Just the 51-base CDR3 DNA is kept, in frame starting at base 1. CDR1 and CDR2 were assigned from the germline V gene (reference sequence) as SGHNT and YYREEE. At the junction V is shortened by 0 bases and J by 2 bases, with 17 bases in between.